The subject of this entry is one TCR beta chain. No antigen is known for it. Use of 60 Vbeta and 13 Jbeta primers characterized the PCR. The protocol was immunoSEQ multiplex PCR, while the TCRdb copy is restricted to in-frame clones and leaves out a portion. The data show 65,000 to 85,000 clones, with about 70% seen just once and 9% to 13% held by the top ten. Germline V gene data show CDR1 as LGHNA and CDR2 as YSLEER. Losses at the gene ends were 0 bases for V and 2 bases for J; bases not matched to a gene: 3. This CDR3 comprises 16 residues. These data originate in a study of cytomegalovirus exposure and HLA in healthy donors. Study-wide results and limits: Immune exposure was documented only through CMV serostatus. Another analysis was done later, and it associated fewer than 20,000 TCR beta sequences with HLA alleles at 0.05 false discovery rate.

The V call is TRBV4-3, the J call TRBJ1-4; 7 nucleotides match TRBD1. The sequence came from a male donor in good health and CMV-seropositive. Sample: PBMCs. The CDR3 sequence: CASSQDGRGTNEKLFF. The CDR3 coding sequence is TGCGCCAGCAGCCAAGACGGCAGGGGGACTAATGAAAAACTGTTTTTT.